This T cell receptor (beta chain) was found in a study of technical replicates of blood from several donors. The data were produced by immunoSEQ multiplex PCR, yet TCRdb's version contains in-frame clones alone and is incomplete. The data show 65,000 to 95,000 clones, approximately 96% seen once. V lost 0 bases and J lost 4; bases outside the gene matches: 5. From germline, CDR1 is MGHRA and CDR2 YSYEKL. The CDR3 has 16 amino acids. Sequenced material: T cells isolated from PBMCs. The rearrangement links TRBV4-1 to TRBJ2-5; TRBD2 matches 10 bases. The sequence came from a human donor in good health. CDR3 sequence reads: CASSQDPGLALETQYF. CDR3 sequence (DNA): TGCGCCAGCAGCCAAGACCCGGGACTAGCGTTAGAGACCCAGTACTTC.